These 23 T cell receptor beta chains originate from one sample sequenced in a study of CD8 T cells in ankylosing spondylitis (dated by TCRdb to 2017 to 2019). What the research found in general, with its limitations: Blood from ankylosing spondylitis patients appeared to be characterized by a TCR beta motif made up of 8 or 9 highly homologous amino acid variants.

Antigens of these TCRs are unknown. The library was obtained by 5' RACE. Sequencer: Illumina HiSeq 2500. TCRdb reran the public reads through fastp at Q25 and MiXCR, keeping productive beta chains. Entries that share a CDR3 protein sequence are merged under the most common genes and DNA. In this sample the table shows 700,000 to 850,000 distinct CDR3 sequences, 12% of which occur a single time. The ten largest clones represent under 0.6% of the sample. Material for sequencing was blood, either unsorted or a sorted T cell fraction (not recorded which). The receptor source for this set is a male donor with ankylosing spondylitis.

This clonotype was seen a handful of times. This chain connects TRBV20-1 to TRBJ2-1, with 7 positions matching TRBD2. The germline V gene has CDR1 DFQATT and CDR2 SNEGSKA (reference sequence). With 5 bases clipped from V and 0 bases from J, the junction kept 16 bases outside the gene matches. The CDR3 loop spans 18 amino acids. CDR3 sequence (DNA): TGCAGTGCTGGAAAGGAGCGGGGCAACCGTGGCTCCTACAATGAGCAGTTCTTC. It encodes CSAGKERGNRGSYNEQFF.

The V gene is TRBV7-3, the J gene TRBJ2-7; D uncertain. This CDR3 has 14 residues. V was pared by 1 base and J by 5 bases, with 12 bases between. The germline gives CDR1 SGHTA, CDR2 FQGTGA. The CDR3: CASSLIPGYNEQYF. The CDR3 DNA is TGTGCCAGCAGCTTAATCCCCGGTTATAACGAGCAGTACTTC.

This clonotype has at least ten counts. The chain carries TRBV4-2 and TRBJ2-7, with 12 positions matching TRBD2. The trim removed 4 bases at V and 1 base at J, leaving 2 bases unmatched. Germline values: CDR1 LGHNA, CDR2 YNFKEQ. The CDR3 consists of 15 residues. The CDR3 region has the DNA TGTGCCAGCAGCCGGACTAGCGGGATGTCCTACGAGCAGTACTTC. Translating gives CASSRTSGMSYEQYF.

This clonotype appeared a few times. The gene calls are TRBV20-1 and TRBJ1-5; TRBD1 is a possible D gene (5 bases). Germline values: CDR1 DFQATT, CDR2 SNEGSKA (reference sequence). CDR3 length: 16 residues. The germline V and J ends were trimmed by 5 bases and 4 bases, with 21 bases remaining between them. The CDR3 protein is CSAPHTPGFGNQPQHF. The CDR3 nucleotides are TGCAGTGCTCCGCACACTCCAGGGTTCGGGAATCAGCCCCAGCATTTT.

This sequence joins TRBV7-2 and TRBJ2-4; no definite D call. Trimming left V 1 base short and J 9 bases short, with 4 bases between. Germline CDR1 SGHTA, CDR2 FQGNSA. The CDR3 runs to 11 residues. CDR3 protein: CASSLVSIQYF. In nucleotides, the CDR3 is TGTGCCAGCAGCTTAGTTAGCATTCAGTACTTC.

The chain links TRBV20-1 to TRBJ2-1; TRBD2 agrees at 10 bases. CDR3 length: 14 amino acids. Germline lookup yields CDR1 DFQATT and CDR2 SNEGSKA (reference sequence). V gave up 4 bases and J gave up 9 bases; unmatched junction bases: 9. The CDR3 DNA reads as TGCAGTGCTACCTCTAGCGGGAGAGGGAGTGAGCAGTTCTTC. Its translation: CSATSSGRGSEQFF.

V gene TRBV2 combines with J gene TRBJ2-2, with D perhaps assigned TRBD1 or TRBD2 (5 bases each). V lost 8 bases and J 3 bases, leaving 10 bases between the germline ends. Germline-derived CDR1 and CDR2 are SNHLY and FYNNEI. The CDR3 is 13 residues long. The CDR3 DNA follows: TGTGCCAGCTACAGGCGGGACACCGGGGAGCTGTTTTTT. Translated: CASYRRDTGELFF.

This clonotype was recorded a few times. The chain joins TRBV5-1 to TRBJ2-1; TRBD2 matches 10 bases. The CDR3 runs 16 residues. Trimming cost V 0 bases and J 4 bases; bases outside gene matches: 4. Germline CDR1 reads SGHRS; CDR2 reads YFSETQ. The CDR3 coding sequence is TGCGCCAGCAGCTTGGGGCGGACTAGCGGTTACAATGAGCAGTTCTTC. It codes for CASSLGRTSGYNEQFF.

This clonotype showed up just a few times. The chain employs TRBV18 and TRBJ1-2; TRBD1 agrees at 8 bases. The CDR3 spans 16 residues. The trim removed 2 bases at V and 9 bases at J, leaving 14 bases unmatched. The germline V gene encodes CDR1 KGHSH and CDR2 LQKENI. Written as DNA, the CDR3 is TGTGCCAGCTCACCAATGATTGCAGGGGGCGGTTACAGCTACACCTTC. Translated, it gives CASSPMIAGGGYSYTF.

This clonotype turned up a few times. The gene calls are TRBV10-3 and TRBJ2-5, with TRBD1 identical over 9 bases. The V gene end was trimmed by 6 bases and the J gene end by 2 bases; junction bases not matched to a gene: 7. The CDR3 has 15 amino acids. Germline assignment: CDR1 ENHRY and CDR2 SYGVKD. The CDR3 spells CAIRGTGFTQETQYF. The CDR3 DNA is TGTGCCATCAGAGGGACAGGGTTTACACAAGAGACCCAGTACTTC.

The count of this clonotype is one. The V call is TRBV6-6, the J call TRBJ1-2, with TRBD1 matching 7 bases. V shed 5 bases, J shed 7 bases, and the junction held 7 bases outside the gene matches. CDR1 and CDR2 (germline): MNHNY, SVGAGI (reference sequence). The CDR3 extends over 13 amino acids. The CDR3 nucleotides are TGTGCCAGCAGTCGAGACAGGGTATCTGGCTACACCTTC. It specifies CASSRDRVSGYTF.

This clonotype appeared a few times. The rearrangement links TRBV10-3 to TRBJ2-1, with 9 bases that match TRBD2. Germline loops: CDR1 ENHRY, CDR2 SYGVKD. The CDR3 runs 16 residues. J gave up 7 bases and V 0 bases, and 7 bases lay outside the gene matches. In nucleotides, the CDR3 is TGTGCCATCAGTGAGTCGGGGGCGGGAGGGCCTAATGAGCAGTTCTTC. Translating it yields CAISESGAGGPNEQFF.

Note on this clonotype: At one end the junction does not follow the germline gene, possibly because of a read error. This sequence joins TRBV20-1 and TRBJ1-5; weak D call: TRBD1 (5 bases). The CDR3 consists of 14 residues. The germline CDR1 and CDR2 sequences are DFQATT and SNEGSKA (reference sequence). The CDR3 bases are TGCAGTGCCGTTCCGGGACCGATAAATCAGCCCCGGCATTTT. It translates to CSAVPGPINQPRHF.

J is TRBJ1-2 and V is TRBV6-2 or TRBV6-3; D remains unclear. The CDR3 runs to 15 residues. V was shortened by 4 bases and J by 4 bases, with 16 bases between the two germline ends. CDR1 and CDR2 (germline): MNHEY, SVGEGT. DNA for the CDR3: TGTGCCAGCAGTTGGTCCGGGGAAGGCGGCTATGGCTACACCTTC. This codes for CASSWSGEGGYGYTF.

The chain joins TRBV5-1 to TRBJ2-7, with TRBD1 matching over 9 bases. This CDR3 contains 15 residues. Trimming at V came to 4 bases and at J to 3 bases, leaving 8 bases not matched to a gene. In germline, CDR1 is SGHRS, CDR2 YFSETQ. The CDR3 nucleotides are TGCGCCAGCAGCAACGACAGGGGGAATGACTACGAGCAGTACTTC. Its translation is CASSNDRGNDYEQYF.

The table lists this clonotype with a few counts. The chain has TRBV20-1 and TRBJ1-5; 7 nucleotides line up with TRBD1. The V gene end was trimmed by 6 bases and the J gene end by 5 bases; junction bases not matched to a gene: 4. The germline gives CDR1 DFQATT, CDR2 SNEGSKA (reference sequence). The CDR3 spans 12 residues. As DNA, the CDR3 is TGCAGTGCCAGGGGGGTGGATCAGCCCCAGCATTTT. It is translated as CSARGVDQPQHF.

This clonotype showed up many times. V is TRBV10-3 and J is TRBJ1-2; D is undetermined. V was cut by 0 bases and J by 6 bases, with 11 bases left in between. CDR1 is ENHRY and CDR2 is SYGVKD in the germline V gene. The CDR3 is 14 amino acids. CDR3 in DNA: TGTGCCATCAGTGAGTCTTTAACGTTAAATGGCTACACCTTC. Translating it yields CAISESLTLNGYTF.

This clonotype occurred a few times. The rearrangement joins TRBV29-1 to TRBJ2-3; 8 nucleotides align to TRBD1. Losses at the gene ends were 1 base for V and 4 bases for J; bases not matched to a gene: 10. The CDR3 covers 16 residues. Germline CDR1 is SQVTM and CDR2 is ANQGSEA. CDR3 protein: CSVEGGWTGTPDTQYF. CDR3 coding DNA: TGCAGCGTTGAAGGCGGTTGGACAGGGACCCCAGATACGCAGTATTTT.

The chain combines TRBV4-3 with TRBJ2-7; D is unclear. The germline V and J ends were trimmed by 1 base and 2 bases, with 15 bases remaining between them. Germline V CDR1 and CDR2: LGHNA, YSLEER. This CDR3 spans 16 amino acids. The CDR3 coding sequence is TGCGCCAGCAGCCAAGCCCTTCCGGACGCCGCCTACGAGCAGTACTTC. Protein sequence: CASSQALPDAAYEQYF.

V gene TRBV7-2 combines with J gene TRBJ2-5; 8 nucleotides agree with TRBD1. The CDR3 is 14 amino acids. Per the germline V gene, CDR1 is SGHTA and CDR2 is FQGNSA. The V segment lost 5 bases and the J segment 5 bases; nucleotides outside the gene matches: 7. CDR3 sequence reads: CASSADRARETQYF. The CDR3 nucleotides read TGTGCCAGCAGCGCGGACAGGGCCCGTGAGACCCAGTACTTC.

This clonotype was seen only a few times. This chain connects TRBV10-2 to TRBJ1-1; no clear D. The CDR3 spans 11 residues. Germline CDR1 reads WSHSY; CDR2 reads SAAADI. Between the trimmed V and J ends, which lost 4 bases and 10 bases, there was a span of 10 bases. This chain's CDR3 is CASSGFESAFF. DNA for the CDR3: TGCGCCAGCAGTGGGTTTGAGTCAGCTTTCTTT.

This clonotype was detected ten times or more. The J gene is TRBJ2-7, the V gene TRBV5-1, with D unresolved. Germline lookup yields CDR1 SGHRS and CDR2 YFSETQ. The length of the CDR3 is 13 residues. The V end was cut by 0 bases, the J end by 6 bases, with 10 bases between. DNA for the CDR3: TGCGCCAGCAGCTTGGTATTGGAAGGCGAGCAGTACTTC. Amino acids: CASSLVLEGEQYF.

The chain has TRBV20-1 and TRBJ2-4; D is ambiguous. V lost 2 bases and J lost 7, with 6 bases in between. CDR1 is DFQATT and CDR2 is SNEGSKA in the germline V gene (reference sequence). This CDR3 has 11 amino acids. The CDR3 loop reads CSARKENIQYF. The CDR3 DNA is TGCAGTGCTAGAAAGGAGAACATTCAGTACTTC.